This TCR beta chain was documented in a study of B cell selection in AIRE deficiency. The germline V and J ends were trimmed by 8 bases and 8 bases, with 21 bases remaining between them. Germline lookup yields CDR1 SQVTM and CDR2 ANQGSEA. This CDR3 has 13 amino acids. Regulatory T cells were sorted as CD4+CD25hiCD127low/negative cells. Of note for this clone: What it binds is not known.

This table comes from immunoSEQ multiplex PCR, and its TCRdb copy is limited to in-frame clones, with some not included. In the table there are 20,000 to 30,000 clones, approximately 90% of which are singletons. Findings and limits, study-wide: About 33% of healthy-donor shared Treg TCRbeta sequences appeared in patient Tconv cells. Shared Treg sequences were biased toward short CDR3s with few non-templated nucleotide insertions.

The specimen was CD4+CD25+ Tregs sorted from PBMCs. This chain uses TRBV29-1 with TRBJ1-2; no reliable D call. The receptor comes from a human donor in good health. The CDR3 DNA is TGCAGCACACATATCATGACGGAGGAGGGCTACACCTTC. Encoded protein: CSTHIMTEEGYTF.